The 17 T cell receptor beta chains reported below all come from one sample, sequenced in a study of Graves' ophthalmopathy and Graves' hyperthyroidism. Using RNA transcripts, the TCR beta CDR3 regions were amplified. RT-PCR with HTBI primers came first, then second-round multiplex PCR. TCRdb re-called the multiplex PCR reads through MiXCR, storing one row per CDR3 protein. The profile shows 360,000 or so distinct CDR3 sequences, 15% to 20% of them singletons. Sequences were obtained from peripheral blood. These receptors all come from a woman younger than 30 with Graves' ophthalmopathy.

At least ten counts were recorded for this clonotype. The chain uses TRBV6-1 and TRBJ2-6; 9 bases line up with TRBD1. CDR3 size: 16 residues. With V trimmed by 6 bases and J by 3 bases, 6 bases remained unmatched. Germline V lookup: CDR1 MNHNS, CDR2 SASEGT. CDR3 nucleotides: TGTGCCAGCAGACCCGGACAGGGGTTTGGGGCCAACGTCCTGACTTTC. This codes for CASRPGQGFGANVLTF.

This clonotype was recorded many times. A read error may explain this, as a much larger clone is one base away. The CDR3 region is CASSLTRESPLHF. The CDR3 DNA reads TGTGCCAGCAGCTTGACAAGGGAATCACCCCTCCACTTT. The V gene is TRBV11-2, the J gene TRBJ1-6; D gene ambiguous. The CDR3 loop spans 13 amino acids. V lost 3 bases to trimming and J lost 10 bases, with 10 bases between them. CDR1 SGHAT and CDR2 FQNNGV come from the germline V gene.

This clonotype came up many times. The chain recombines TRBV28 with TRBJ2-5, with 7 nucleotides matching TRBD1. This CDR3 is built from 15 residues. V gave up 6 bases and J gave up 1 base; unmatched junction bases: 8. The V gene's germline CDR1 is MDHEN and CDR2 SYDVKM. This CDR3 is CASSNTGATQETQYF. The CDR3 DNA sequence: TGTGCCAGCAGCAACACAGGGGCGACCCAAGAGACCCAGTACTTC. Complete variable domain (other parts from reference TRBV28 and TRBJ2-5): DVKVTQSSRYLVKRTGEKVFLECVQDMDHENMFWYRQDPGLGLRLIYFSYDVKMKEKGDIPEGYSVSREKKERFSLILESASTNQTSMYLCASSNTGATQETQYFGPGTRLLVL.

This clonotype has a count of ten or more. V usage is TRBV30 and J usage is TRBJ1-5; a weak D match, TRBD1 (5 bases). The CDR3 length is 13 residues. The ends were cut back, 2 bases at V and 6 bases at J, with 11 bases in the middle. Germline V gives CDR1 GTSNPN, CDR2 SVGIG (reference sequence). CDR3 DNA sequence: TGTGCCTGGAGTCGGGGGGGGTTTCAGCCCCAGCATTTT. Encoded protein: CAWSRGGFQPQHF.

This clonotype was observed many times. V is TRBV6-2 or TRBV6-3 and J is TRBJ2-7; 10 bases match TRBD2. Germline CDR1 reads MNHEY; CDR2 reads SVGEGT. Trimming removed 10 bases from V and 6 bases from J; junction bases left unmatched: 6. The CDR3 is made up of 12 amino acids. In DNA, the CDR3 is TGTGCCACCCTAGCGGGAGTAACCGAGCAGTACTTC. It translates to CATLAGVTEQYF.

The sample holds many counts of this clonotype. This rearrangement joins TRBV28 to TRBJ2-5; tentative D call: TRBD2 (6 bases). Germline assignment: CDR1 MDHEN and CDR2 SYDVKM. The CDR3 contains 14 residues. The V end was cut by 3 bases, the J end by 1 base, with 9 bases between. The CDR3 region has the DNA TGTGCCAGCAGTTTGGGGGGTTCCCAAGAGACCCAGTACTTC. It is translated as CASSLGGSQETQYF.

This clonotype came up a few times. The chain carries TRBV28 and TRBJ1-1; 10 bases fit TRBD1. The ends lost 2 bases at V and 3 bases at J; junction bases unmatched: 3. This CDR3 is 15 amino acids long. Germline CDR1 reads MDHEN; CDR2 reads SYDVKM. The CDR3 sequence: CASSLTTGGYTEAFF. The CDR3 DNA reads TGTGCCAGCAGTTTAACGACAGGGGGCTACACTGAAGCTTTCTTT.

Ten or more counts support this clonotype. In DNA form, the CDR3 reads TGTGCCAGCAGTTCCCTTTCAGGCAAAGGGCGCGAGCAGTACTTC. This gives the protein CASSSLSGKGREQYF. The chain uses TRBV27 and TRBJ2-7; the D is unclear. The CDR3 has 15 amino acids. CDR1 MNHEY and CDR2 SMNVEV come from the germline V gene (reference sequence). V lost 4 bases and J 6 bases, leaving 19 bases between the germline ends.

J is TRBJ2-5 and V is TRBV12-5; D is unresolved. With 3 bases removed from V and 2 bases from J, the gap between germline ends came to 10 bases. CDR3 length equals 14 residues. Germline CDR1 and CDR2: LGHNT and FRNRAP. CDR3 loop: CASGFGQAQETQYF. CDR3 coding DNA: TGTGCTAGTGGTTTCGGGCAGGCACAAGAGACCCAGTACTTC.

This clonotype was recorded many times. The chain couples TRBV28 to TRBJ2-5; perhaps TRBD2 as D (5 bases). The CDR3 totals 13 residues. V lost 4 bases to trimming and J lost 4 bases, with 10 bases between them. Germline CDR1 and CDR2: MDHEN and SYDVKM. The CDR3 DNA reads as TGTGCCAGCAGTTCCACGGGGAGAGAGACCCAGTACTTC. It is translated as CASSSTGRETQYF.

The table lists this clonotype with many counts. V is TRBV4-1 and J is TRBJ1-1; 8 bases align to TRBD1. Trimming removed 2 bases from V and 1 base from J; junction bases left unmatched: 3. The CDR3 loop spans 15 amino acids. CDR1 and CDR2 (germline): MGHRA, YSYEKL. Written as DNA, the CDR3 is TGCGCCAGCAGCCAACCGGGACAGGCGAACACTGAAGCTTTCTTT. It translates to CASSQPGQANTEAFF.

This clonotype appeared many times. This chain links TRBV28 with TRBJ2-2; D is unresolved. The ends were cut back, 5 bases at V and 7 bases at J, with 8 bases in the middle. The germline V gene encodes CDR1 MDHEN and CDR2 SYDVKM. The CDR3 is 12 residues long. For the CDR3, the DNA is TGTGCCAGCAGTAGGGCATTCGGGGAGCTGTTTTTT. This encodes CASSRAFGELFF.

This clonotype has a single count. This chain links TRBV30 with TRBJ2-5; 7 bases fit TRBD2. The V gene end was trimmed by 2 bases and the J gene end by 5 bases; junction bases not matched to a gene: 5. This CDR3 is 13 amino acids long. Germline CDR1 GTSNPN, CDR2 SVGIG (reference sequence). In DNA, the CDR3 is TGTGCCTGGAGTCGGGACGGGAGGGAGACCCAGTACTTC. Encoded protein: CAWSRDGRETQYF.

CDR3 sequence: CASSGTGGQSPLHF. The CDR3 DNA is TGTGCCAGCAGTGGGACAGGGGGGCAATCACCCCTCCACTTT. This chain links TRBV12-3 or TRBV12-4 with TRBJ1-6; 11 bases fit TRBD1. This CDR3 contains 14 residues. The J segment lost 10 bases and the V segment lost 5 bases, leaving 4 bases of the junction unmatched.

There are many counts of this clonotype. The rearrangement links TRBV20-1 to TRBJ2-6; D ambiguous. The CDR3 loop spans 14 amino acids. The V gene lost 2 bases and the J gene lost 0 bases, with 5 bases spanning the gap. From germline, CDR1 is DFQATT and CDR2 SNEGSKA (reference sequence). CDR3 DNA sequence: TGCAGTGCTAGAAGGGCCTCTGGGGCCAACGTCCTGACTTTC. Encoded protein: CSARRASGANVLTF.

This clonotype showed up many times. V usage is TRBV15 and J usage is TRBJ2-7; maybe TRBD2 (5 bases). Germline values: CDR1 LNHNV, CDR2 YYDKDF (reference sequence). This CDR3 comprises 15 residues. Trimming took 0 bases from V and 6 from J, leaving 15 bases between them. The CDR3 DNA sequence: TGTGCCACCAGCAGAGACCTAACTAGTCTTGGCGAGCAGTACTTC. This translates into CATSRDLTSLGEQYF. The entire variable domain, with the rest obtained from reference TRBV15 and TRBJ2-7, is as follows: DAMVIQNPRYQVTQFGKPVTLSCSQTLNHNVMYWYQQKSSQAPKLLFHYYDKDFNNEADTPDNFQSRRPNTSFCFLDIRSPGLGDTAMYLCATSRDLTSLGEQYFGPGTRLTVT.

This clonotype was seen at least ten times. V usage is TRBV15 and J usage is TRBJ2-7; D assignment may be TRBD1 or TRBD2 (5 bases each). From germline, CDR1 is LNHNV and CDR2 YYDKDF (reference sequence). The CDR3 totals 17 residues. V was clipped by 1 base and J by 3 bases, with 19 bases between them. The DNA for the CDR3 is TGTGCCACCAGCAGAGGTCTGGGGACGCTTCAGAGCTACGAGCAGTACTTC. Its translation is CATSRGLGTLQSYEQYF.